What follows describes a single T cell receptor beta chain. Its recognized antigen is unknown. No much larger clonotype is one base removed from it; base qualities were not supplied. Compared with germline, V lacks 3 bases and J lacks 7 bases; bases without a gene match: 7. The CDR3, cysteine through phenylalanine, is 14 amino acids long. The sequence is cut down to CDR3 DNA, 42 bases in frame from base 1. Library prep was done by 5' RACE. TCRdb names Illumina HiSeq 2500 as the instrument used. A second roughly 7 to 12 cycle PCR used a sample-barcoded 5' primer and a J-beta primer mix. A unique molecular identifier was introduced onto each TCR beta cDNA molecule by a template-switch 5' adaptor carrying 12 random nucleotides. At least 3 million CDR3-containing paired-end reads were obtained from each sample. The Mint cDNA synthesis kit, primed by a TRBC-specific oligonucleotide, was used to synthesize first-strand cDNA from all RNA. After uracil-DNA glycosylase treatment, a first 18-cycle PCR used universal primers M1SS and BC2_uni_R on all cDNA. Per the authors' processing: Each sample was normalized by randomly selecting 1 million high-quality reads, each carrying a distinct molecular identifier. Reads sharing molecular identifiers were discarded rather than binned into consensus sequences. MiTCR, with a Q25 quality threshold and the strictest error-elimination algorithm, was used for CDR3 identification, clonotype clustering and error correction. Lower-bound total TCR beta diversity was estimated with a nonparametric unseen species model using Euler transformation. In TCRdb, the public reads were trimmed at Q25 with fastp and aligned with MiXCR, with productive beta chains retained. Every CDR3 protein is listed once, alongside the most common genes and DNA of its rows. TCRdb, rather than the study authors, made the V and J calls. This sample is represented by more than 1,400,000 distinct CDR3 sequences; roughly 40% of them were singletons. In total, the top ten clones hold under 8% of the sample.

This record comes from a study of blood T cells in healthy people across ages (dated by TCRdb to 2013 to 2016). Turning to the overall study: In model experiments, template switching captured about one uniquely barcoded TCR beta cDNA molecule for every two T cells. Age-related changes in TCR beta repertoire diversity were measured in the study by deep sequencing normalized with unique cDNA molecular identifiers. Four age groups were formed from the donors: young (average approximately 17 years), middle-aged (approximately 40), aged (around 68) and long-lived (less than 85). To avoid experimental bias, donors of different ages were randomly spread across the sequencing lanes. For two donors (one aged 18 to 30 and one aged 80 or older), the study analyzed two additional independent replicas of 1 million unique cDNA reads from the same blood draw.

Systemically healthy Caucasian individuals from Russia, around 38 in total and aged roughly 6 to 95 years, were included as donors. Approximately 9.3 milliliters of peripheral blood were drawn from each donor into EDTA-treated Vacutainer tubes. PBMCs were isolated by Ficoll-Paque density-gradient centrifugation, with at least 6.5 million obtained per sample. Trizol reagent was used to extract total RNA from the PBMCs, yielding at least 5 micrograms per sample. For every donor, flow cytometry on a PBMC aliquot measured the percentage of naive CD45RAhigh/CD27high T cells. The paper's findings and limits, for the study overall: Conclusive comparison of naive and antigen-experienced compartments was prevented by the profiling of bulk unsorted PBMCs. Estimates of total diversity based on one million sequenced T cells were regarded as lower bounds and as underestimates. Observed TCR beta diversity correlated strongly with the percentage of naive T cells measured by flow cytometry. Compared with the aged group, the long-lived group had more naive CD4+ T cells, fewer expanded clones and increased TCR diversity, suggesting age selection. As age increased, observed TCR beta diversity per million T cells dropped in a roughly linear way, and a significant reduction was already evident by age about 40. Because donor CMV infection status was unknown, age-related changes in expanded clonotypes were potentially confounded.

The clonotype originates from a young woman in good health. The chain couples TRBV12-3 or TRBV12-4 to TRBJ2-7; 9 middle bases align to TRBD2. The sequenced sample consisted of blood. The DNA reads TGTGCCAGCAGTTTTGCTAGCGGGAACAGGGAGCAGTACTTC. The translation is CASSFASGNREQYF.